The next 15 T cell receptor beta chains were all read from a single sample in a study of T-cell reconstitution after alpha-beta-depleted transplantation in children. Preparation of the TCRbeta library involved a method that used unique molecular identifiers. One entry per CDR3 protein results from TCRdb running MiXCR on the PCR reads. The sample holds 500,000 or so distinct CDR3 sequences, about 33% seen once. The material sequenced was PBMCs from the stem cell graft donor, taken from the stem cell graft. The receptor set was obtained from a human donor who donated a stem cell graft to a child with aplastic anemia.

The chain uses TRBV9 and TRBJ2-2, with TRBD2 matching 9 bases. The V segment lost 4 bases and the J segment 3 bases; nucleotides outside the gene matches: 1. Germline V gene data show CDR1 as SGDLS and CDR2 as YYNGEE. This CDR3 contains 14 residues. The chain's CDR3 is CASSTSGYTGELFF. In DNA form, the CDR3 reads TGTGCCAGCAGCACTAGCGGGTACACCGGGGAGCTGTTTTTT.

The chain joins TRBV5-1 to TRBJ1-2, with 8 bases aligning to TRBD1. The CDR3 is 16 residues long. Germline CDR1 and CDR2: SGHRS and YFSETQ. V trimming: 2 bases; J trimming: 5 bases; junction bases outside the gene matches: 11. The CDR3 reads CASSLGGGQDLYGYTF. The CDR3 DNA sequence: TGCGCCAGCAGCTTAGGGGGGGGACAGGACCTATATGGCTACACCTTC.

The CDR3 here is CASSSLTSTAGYSGANVLTF. The CDR3 DNA follows: TGTGCCAGCAGCTCCCTGACTTCGACAGCGGGGTACTCTGGGGCCAACGTCCTGACTTTC. The chain recombines TRBV5-6 with TRBJ2-6, with TRBD2 matching 7 bases. Looked up from germline, CDR1 is SGHDT and CDR2 is YYEEEE. J gave up 0 bases and V 3 bases, and 15 bases lay outside the gene matches. This CDR3 has 20 amino acids.

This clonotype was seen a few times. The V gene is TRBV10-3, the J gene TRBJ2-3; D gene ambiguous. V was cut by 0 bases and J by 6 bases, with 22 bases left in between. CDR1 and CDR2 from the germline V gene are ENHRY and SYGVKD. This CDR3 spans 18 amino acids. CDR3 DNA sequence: TGTGCCATCAGTGAGTCAGGTGTCCGTACCGATCCCTTGGATACGCAGTATTTT. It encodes CAISESGVRTDPLDTQYF.

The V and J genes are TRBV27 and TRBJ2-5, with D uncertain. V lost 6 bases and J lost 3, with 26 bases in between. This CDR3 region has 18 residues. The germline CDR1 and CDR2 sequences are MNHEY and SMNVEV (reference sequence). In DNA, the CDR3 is TGTGCCAGCAGCCACCAACTTGGCGGCGCGCTAAGAAAAGAGACCCAGTACTTC. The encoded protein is CASSHQLGGALRKETQYF.

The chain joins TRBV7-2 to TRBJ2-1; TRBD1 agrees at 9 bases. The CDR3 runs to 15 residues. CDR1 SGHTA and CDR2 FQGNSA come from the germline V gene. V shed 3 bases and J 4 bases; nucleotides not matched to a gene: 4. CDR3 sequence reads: CASSFNRGPYNEQFF. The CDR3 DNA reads TGTGCCAGCAGCTTTAACAGGGGGCCGTACAATGAGCAGTTCTTC. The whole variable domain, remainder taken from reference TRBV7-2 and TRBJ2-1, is GAGVSQSPSNKVTEKGKDVELRCDPISGHTALYWYRQSLGQGLEFLIYFQGNSAPDKSGLPSDRFSAERTGGSVSTLTIQRTQQEDSAVYLCASSFNRGPYNEQFFGPGTRLTVL.

The CDR3 region is CSVEGDSSGITLETQYF. The DNA of the CDR3 is TGCAGCGTTGAAGGGGACTCTAGCGGGATTACGTTGGAGACCCAGTACTTC. The chain uses TRBV29-1 and TRBJ2-5; 9 bases line up with TRBD2. The germline gives CDR1 SQVTM, CDR2 ANQGSEA. The V segment lost 1 base and the J segment 5 bases; nucleotides outside the gene matches: 14. The CDR3 consists of 17 residues.

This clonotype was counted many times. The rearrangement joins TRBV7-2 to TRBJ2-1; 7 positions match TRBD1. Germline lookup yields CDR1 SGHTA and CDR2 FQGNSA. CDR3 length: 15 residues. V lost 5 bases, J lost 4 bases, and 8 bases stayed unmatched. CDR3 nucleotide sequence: TGTGCCAGCAGCCCGCAGACAGGGATTTACAATGAGCAGTTCTTC. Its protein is CASSPQTGIYNEQFF.

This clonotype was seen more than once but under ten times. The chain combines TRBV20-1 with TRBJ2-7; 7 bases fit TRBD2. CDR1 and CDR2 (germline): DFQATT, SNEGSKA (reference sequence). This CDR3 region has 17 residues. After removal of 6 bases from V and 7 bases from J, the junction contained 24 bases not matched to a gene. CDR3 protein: CSANGPRPRGRDREQYV. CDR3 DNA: TGCAGTGCCAACGGTCCAAGGCCGCGGGGGAGGGATCGGGAGCAGTACGTC.

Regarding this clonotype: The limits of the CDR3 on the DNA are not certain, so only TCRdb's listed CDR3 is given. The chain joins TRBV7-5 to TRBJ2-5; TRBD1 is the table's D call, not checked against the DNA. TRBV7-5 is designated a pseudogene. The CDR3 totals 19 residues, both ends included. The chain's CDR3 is CISVPEAHFWGGRRETQYF.

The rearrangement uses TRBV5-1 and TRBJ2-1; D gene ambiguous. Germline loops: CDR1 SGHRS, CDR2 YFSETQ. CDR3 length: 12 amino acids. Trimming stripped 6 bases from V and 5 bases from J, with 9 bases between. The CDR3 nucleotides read TGCGCCAGCAAGGCCCCCCACAATGAGCAGTTCTTC. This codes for CASKAPHNEQFF. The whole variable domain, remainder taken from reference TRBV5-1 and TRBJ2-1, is KAGVTQTPRYLIKTRGQQVTLSCSPISGHRSVSWYQQTPGQGLQFLFEYFSETQRNKGNFPGRFSGRQFSNSRSEMNVSTLELGDSALYLCASKAPHNEQFFGPGTRLTVL.

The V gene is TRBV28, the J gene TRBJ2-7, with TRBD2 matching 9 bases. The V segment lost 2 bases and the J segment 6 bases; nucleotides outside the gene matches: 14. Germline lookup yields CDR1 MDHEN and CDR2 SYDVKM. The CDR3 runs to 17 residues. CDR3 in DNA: TGTGCCAGCAGTTTAACGGCGGGAGGGCCTCCTGGAAGCGAGCAGTACTTC. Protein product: CASSLTAGGPPGSEQYF.

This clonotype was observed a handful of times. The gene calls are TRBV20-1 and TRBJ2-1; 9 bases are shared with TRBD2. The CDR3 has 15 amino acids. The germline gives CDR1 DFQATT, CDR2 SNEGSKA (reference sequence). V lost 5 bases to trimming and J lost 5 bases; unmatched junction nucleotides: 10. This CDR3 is CSAPGGGRDNNEQFF. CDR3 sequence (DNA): TGCAGTGCTCCCGGGGGCGGGAGGGACAACAATGAGCAGTTCTTC.

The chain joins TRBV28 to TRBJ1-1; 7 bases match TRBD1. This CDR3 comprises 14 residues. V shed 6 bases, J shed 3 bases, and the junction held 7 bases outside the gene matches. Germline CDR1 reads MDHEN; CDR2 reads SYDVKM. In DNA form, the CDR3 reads TGTGCCAGCAGCCCAGGGGGTTCGTACACTGAAGCTTTCTTT. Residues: CASSPGGSYTEAFF.

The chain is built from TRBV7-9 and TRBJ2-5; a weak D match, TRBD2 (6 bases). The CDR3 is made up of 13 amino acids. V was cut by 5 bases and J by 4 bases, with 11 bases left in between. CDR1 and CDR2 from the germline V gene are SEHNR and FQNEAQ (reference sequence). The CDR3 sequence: CASSPTGGETQYF. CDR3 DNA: TGTGCCAGCAGCCCCACCGGGGGAGAGACCCAGTACTTC.